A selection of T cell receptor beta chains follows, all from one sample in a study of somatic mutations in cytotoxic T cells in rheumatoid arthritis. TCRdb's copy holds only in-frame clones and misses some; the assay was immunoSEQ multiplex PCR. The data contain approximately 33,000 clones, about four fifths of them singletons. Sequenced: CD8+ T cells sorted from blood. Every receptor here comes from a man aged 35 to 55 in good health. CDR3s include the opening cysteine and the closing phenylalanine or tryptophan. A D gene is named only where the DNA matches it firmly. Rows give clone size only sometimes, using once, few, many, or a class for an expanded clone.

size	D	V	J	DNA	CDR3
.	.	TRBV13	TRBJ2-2	TGTGCCAGCAGCGACACCGGTGAGGGCACCGGGGAGCTGTTTTTT	CASSDTGEGTGELFF
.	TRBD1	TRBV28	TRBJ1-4	TGTGCCAGCAGTCCTACAGGGGGTAATGAAAAACTGTTTTTT	CASSPTGGNEKLFF
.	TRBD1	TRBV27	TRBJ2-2	TGTGCCAGCTCCTTCGGGACAGCCGGGGAGCTGTTTTTT	CASSFGTAGELFF
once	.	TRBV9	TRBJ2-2	TGTGCCAGCAGCCCAGGACCTACCGGGGAGCTGTTTTTT	CASSPGPTGELFF
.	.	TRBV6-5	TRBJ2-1	TGTGCCAGCAGTTACTCGATAGGGGATGTGGGCAATGAGCAGTTCTTC	CASSYSIGDVGNEQFF
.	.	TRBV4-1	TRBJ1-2	TGCGCCAGCAGCCAAGAACCGGGTAACTATGGCTACACCTTC	CASSQEPGNYGYTF
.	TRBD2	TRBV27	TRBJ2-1	TGTGCCAGCAGTTTATTGGGTGCTAGCGGGCTGTACAATGAGCAGTTCTTC	CASSLLGASGLYNEQFF
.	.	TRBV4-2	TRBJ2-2	TGTGCCAGCAGCCAATCGAGTAGCACCGGGGAGCTGTTTTTT	CASSQSSSTGELFF
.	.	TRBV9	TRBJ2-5	TGTGCCAGCAGCGTAGCCGGGGACGGGTGGGAGACCCAGTACTTC	CASSVAGDGWETQYF
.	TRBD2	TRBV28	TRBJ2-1	TGTGCCAGCAGTCCTTACTCACTAGCGGCTGGGGATGAGCAGTTCTTC	CASSPYSLAAGDEQFF
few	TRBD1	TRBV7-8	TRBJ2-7	TGTGCCAGCAGCTTGGGACAGGGGGCCTACGAGCAGTACTTC	CASSLGQGAYEQYF
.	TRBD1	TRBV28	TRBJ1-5	TGTGCCAGCAGGCAGGGGGCGCGTCCGGATCAGCCCCAGCATTTT	CASRQGARPDQPQHF
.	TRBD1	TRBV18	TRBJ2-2	TGTGCCAGCTCACCACCCTCGGACAGGGGGGCCGGGGAGCTGTTTTTT	CASSPPSDRGAGELFF
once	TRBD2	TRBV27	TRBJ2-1	TGTGCCAGCAGTGGGACCGGGACTAGCGTGTTTCATGAGCAGTTCTTC	CASSGTGTSVFHEQFF
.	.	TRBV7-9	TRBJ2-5	TGTGCCAGCAGCGTACTGGGGCCTTTGGGGCCCCAAGAGACCCAGTACTTC	CASSVLGPLGPQETQYF
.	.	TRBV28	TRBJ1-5	TGTGCCAGCAGCCCCAGGGGCTATAGCAATCAGCCCCAGCATTTT	CASSPRGYSNQPQHF
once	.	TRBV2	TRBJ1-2	TGTGCCAGCAGCCCCCTGGATGACTATGGCTACACCTTC	CASSPLDDYGYTF
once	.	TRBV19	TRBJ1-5	TGTGCCAGTAGTCCCCCCGGTCCCCATCAGCCCCAGCATTTT	CASSPPGPHQPQHF
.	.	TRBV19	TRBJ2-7	TGTGCCAGTAGTATGGTCTACGGGCTTGTAGCCGAGCAGTACTTC	CASSMVYGLVAEQYF
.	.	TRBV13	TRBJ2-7	TGTGCCAGCAGCTTAGCGGGGTTTTACGAGCAGTACTTC	CASSLAGFYEQYF
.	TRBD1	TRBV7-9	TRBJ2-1	TGTGCCAGCAGCGGGTGGGGTCAGGGGGTCAATGAGCAGTTCTTC	CASSGWGQGVNEQFF
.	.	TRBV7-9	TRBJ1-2	TGTGCCAGCAGCTTAGTGGGGATTTGGTATGGCTACACCTTC	CASSLVGIWYGYTF
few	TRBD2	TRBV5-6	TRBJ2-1	TGTGCCAGCAGCCCCCCGGGGGGGAGAGGAGAGCAGTTCTTC	CASSPPGGRGEQFF
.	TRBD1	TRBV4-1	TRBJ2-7	TGCGCCAGCAGCCCCTCGACAGGGTTTACCTACGAGCAGTACTTC	CASSPSTGFTYEQYF
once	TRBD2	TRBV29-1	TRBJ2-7	TGCAGCGCAAGGGGCGGGAGGAACTCCTACGAGCAGTACTTC	CSARGGRNSYEQYF
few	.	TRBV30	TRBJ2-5	TGTGCCTGGGTTCAGGGGCGGGACCAAGAGACCCAGTACTTC	CAWVQGRDQETQYF
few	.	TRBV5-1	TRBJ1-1	TGCGCCAGCAGCCTCAGGGTAGGCACTGAAGCTTTCTTT	CASSLRVGTEAFF
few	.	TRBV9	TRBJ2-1	TGTGCCAGCAGCGTGGCTGACAATGAGCAGTTCTTC	CASSVADNEQFF
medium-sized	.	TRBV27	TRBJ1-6	TGTGCCAGCAGCCCTATCAATTCACCCCTCCACTTT	CASSPINSPLHF
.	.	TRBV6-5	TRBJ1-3	TGTGCCAGCGGGTCCGACACGGCCGGAAACACCATATATTTT	CASGSDTAGNTIYF
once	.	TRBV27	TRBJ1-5	TGTGCCAGCAGTCCACAGGGCGACGATCAGCCCCAGCATTTT	CASSPQGDDQPQHF
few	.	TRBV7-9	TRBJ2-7	TGTGCCAGCAGCTCCCCAAGGGACTTCTCCTACGAGCAGTACTTC	CASSSPRDFSYEQYF
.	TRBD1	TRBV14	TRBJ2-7	TGTGCCAGCAGCCACCCGGGACAGGGCCGCGAGCAGTACTTC	CASSHPGQGREQYF
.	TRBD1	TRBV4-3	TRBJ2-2	TGCGCCAGCAGCCGGGGGACAGTAAACACCGGGGAGCTGTTTTTT	CASSRGTVNTGELFF
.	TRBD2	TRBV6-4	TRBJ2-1	TGTGCCAGCAAAACCAAGGCTAGCGGGACCAATGAGCAGTTCTTC	CASKTKASGTNEQFF
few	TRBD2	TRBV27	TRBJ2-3	TGTGCCAGCAGTACACTAGCGGGAGGTGCCTCGTCTGATACGCAGTATTTT	CASSTLAGGASSDTQYF
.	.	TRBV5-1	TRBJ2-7	TGCGCCAGCAGCTTGAGGAGTAGCTCCTACGAGCAGTACTTC	CASSLRSSSYEQYF
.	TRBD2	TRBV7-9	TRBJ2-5	TGTGCCAGCAGCCCCGACTCTAGCGGGAGTCAGGAGACCCAGTACTTC	CASSPDSSGSQETQYF
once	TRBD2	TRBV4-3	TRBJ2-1	TGCGCCAGCAGCCAAGACAGGTTCCTAGCGGGAGGGGAGCAGTTCTTC	CASSQDRFLAGGEQFF
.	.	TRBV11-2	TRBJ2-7	TGTGCCAGCAGCCCAGGGGGGTCCTGGGAGCAGTACTTC	CASSPGGSWEQYF
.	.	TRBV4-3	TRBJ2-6	TGCGCCAGCAGCCGGGACTTGATACCGCCCCTCTCTGGGGCCAACGTCCTGACTTTC	CASSRDLIPPLSGANVLTF
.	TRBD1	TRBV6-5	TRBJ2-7	TGTGCCAGCAGCTGGAAAGGACAGGGCCCCTACGAGCAGTACTTC	CASSWKGQGPYEQYF
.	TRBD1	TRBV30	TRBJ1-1	TGTGCCTGGAGTGTACAGGGGGCTGAAGCTTTCTTT	CAWSVQGAEAFF
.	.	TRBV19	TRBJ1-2	TGTGCCAGTAGTAACGGGACTTTTAACTATGGCTACACCTTC	CASSNGTFNYGYTF
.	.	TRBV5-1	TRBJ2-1	TGCGCCAGCAGCTTGGGAGGCGGGGCTTCCTACAATGAGCAGTTCTTC	CASSLGGGASYNEQFF
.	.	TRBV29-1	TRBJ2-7	TGCAGCGTCGTCACAGGGACGAACTACGAGCAGTACTTC	CSVVTGTNYEQYF
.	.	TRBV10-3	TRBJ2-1	TGTGCCATCAGTGAGCTTAGCGGAGTAAGCTCCTACAATGAGCAGTTCTTC	CAISELSGVSSYNEQFF
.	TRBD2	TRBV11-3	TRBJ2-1	TGTGCCAGCAGCCCGGGACTAGCGGGAGGGCCAAATGAGAATGAGCAGTTCTTC	CASSPGLAGGPNENEQFF
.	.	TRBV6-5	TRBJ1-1	TGTGCCAGCAGTTACTCGGGGGGTCAGAACACTGAAGCTTTCTTT	CASSYSGGQNTEAFF
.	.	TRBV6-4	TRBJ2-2	TGTGCCAGCAGTGCAGGGAACACCGGGGAGCTGTTTTTT	CASSAGNTGELFF
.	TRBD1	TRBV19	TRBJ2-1	TGTGCCAGTACCCTCTCCGGGACAGGGGCGAATGAGCAGTTCTTC	CASTLSGTGANEQFF
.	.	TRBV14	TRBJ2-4	TGTGCCAGCAGCCAAGACTATGACATTCAGTACTTC	CASSQDYDIQYF
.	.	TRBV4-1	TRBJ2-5	TGCGCCAGCAGCCGGGTGGGCCAAGAGACCCAGTACTTC	CASSRVGQETQYF
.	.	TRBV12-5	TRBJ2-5	TGTGCTAGTGGTTTGGGGCAGGGTTTCGAGACCCAGTACTTC	CASGLGQGFETQYF